This T cell receptor (beta chain) originates from a study of cytomegalovirus exposure and HLA in healthy donors. It was with 60 Vbeta and 13 Jbeta primers that the PCR ran. TCRdb's copy holds only in-frame clones and misses some; the assay was immunoSEQ multiplex PCR. Among approximately 210,000 clones, 75% to 85% were seen once, and the ten largest hold over 1.5%. Findings and limits, study-wide: Investigators reported 150 to 200 TCR beta chains as tied to cytomegalovirus. Most CMV-associated TCR beta chains were later found to appear HLA-restricted. Earlier analysis looked at TCR beta V segments, and most were productive about 87% or about 30% of the time.

Germline V gene sequence: CDR1 MNHNY, CDR2 SVGAGI (reference sequence). Trimming took off 0 bases at V and 4 bases at J, with 15 bases between the two ends. The CDR3 has 16 amino acids. This clone showed up just a few times. The target antigen is unknown. The receptor's source is a girl between 5 and 17 years old in good health and CMV-seropositive. The gene calls are TRBV6-6 and TRBJ1-2; D not certain. The sample taken for sequencing was PBMCs. Here the CDR3 DNA reads TGTGCCAGCAGTTACTCGGATCCTGGGCCCGTCTATGGCTACACCTTC. Its protein product is CASSYSDPGPVYGYTF.